This TCR beta chain was documented in a study of shared T cell receptors in the human thymus. The CDR3 extends over 17 amino acids. Unmatched junction bases numbered 15, after V lost 3 bases and J lost 7 bases. The germline gives CDR1 MDHEN, CDR2 SYDVKM. The repertoire was sequenced with immunoSEQ multiplex PCR; TCRdb's copy has only in-frame clones and lacks some. The sample includes 550,000 to 800,000 clones, 75% to 90% seen only once; the top ten take more than 0.01%. The same specimen was also included in a second study, on human thymus T cells. That source reports: Congenital heart defects were the reason for the corrective surgery that the donors, healthy Finnish infants, were having. The study used thymus tissue resected during corrective heart surgery.

Sequences were obtained from thymocytes. The chain is built from TRBV28 and TRBJ1-5; TRBD1 matches 7 bases. This receptor was obtained from a girl under three years old with a congenital heart defect. The DNA of the CDR3 is TGTGCCAGCAGTTTTGGGGTGACAGGGTCCAAGCGGCAGCCCCAGCATTTT. It specifies CASSFGVTGSKRQPQHF.